Listed here are 20 T cell receptor beta chains from one sample, sequenced in a study of early T cells in non-severe SARS-CoV-2 infection. Each CDR3 protein is one row after TCRdb ran MiXCR on the 5' RACE reads. This sample has over 30,000 distinct CDR3 sequences; less than 8.5% occur once, and the top ten carry less than 15%. The sample here was whole blood, taken at baseline. These receptors originate from an adult who was a healthcare worker with PCR-confirmed SARS-CoV-2 infection or an uninfected control (not recorded which).

At least ten counts were recorded for this clonotype. The chain links TRBV30 to TRBJ2-6; 7 positions agree with TRBD1. Trimming removed 4 bases from V and 0 bases from J; junction bases left unmatched: 9. This CDR3 has 17 amino acids. The germline gives CDR1 GTSNPN, CDR2 SVGIG (reference sequence). Here the CDR3 reads CAWIRQGDYSGANVLTF. The CDR3 DNA reads TGTGCCTGGATACGACAGGGTGATTACTCTGGGGCCAACGTCCTGACTTTC.

The chain couples TRBV5-6 to TRBJ2-1; 8 nucleotides agree with TRBD2. Trimming at V came to 2 bases and at J to 3 bases, leaving 4 bases not matched to a gene. Germline loops: CDR1 SGHDT, CDR2 YYEEEE. CDR3 length: 15 amino acids. The CDR3 coding sequence is TGTGCCAGCAGCTTCGAGACTAGCGACTACAATGAGCAGTTCTTC. This sequence encodes CASSFETSDYNEQFF.

This clonotype was observed many times. The genes are TRBV28 and TRBJ2-5; no reliable D call. CDR1 and CDR2 from the germline V gene are MDHEN and SYDVKM. The CDR3 has 16 amino acids. V dropped 4 bases and J dropped 7 bases, with 22 bases sitting between them. CDR3 DNA: TGTGCCAGCAGTTCTACCGTGCGGACGGGCCTTGGGACCCAGTACTTC. Protein: CASSSTVRTGLGTQYF.

CDR3 nucleotides: TGTGCCAGCAGCTTGGGGACTAGCGGGAGCAATGAGCAGTTCTTC. Encoded protein: CASSLGTSGSNEQFF. The chain has TRBV7-3 and TRBJ2-1; the match to TRBD2 covers 14 bases. CDR3 length: 15 residues. Germline assignment: CDR1 SGHTA and CDR2 FQGTGA. V gave up 3 bases and J gave up 6 bases; unmatched junction bases: 1.

In its sample, this clonotype was seen many times. The chain employs TRBV7-9 and TRBJ2-1; D is uncertain. This CDR3 has 16 residues. Trimming took 5 bases from V and 0 from J, leaving 14 bases between them. Per the germline V gene, CDR1 is SEHNR and CDR2 is FQNEAQ (reference sequence). In DNA form, the CDR3 reads TGTGCCAGCAGCGTCCGTCCCGACTCCTCCTACAATGAGCAGTTCTTC. Translation: CASSVRPDSSYNEQFF.

This clonotype was recorded at least ten times. The chain uses TRBV4-2 and TRBJ2-3; 9 bases fit TRBD2. CDR1 and CDR2 (germline): LGHNA, YNFKEQ. V shed 4 bases, J shed 5 bases, and the junction held 13 bases outside the gene matches. CDR3 length: 17 amino acids. The chain's CDR3 is CASSPQGVAGAVDTQYF. The DNA for the CDR3 is TGTGCCAGCAGCCCACAAGGGGTAGCGGGAGCTGTAGATACGCAGTATTTT.

The sample holds many counts of this clonotype. The chain is built from TRBV11-3 and TRBJ2-7; no definite D call. The germline gives CDR1 SGHNT, CDR2 YENEEA. CDR3 size: 12 residues. V lost 3 bases and J 0 bases, leaving 3 bases between the germline ends. In nucleotides, the CDR3 is TGTGCCAGCAGCTTTCGCTCCTACGAGCAGTACGTC. It is translated as CASSFRSYEQYV.

The chain couples TRBV25-1 to TRBJ1-1; D perhaps matches TRBD1 (5 bases). The germline V and J ends were trimmed by 6 bases and 11 bases, with 13 bases remaining between them. Germline V gene data show CDR1 as MGHDK and CDR2 as SYGVNS. The CDR3 has 11 amino acids. This CDR3 reads CASSPGTGAFF. CDR3 nucleotide sequence: TGTGCCAGCAGCCCCGGGACGGGGGCTTTCTTT.

V is TRBV4-3 and J is TRBJ1-3, with 8 bases aligning to TRBD1. This CDR3 has 18 amino acids. J lost 3 bases, V lost 4 bases, and 14 bases had no gene match. Per germline, CDR1 LGHNA and CDR2 YSLEER. The CDR3 sequence is CASSPNVQGAEDGNTIYF. The DNA of the CDR3 is TGCGCCAGCAGCCCTAATGTCCAGGGGGCTGAGGATGGAAACACCATATATTTT.

This clonotype was observed many times. This CDR3 is CSVETGGRKGTQPQHF. The DNA of the CDR3 is TGCAGCGTTGAGACAGGGGGAAGGAAAGGAACGCAGCCCCAGCATTTT. J is TRBJ1-5 and V is TRBV29-1, with TRBD1 matching over 9 bases. CDR3 length equals 16 residues. J lost 7 bases, V lost 3 bases, and 13 bases had no gene match. From germline, CDR1 is SQVTM and CDR2 ANQGSEA.

This clonotype was seen many times. V usage is TRBV4-3 and J usage is TRBJ2-1; D is uncertain. The CDR3 has 16 residues. The ends were cut back, 0 bases at V and 3 bases at J, with 12 bases in the middle. Germline CDR1 reads LGHNA; CDR2 reads YSLEER. The CDR3 region is CASSQETAGGYNEQFF. Written as DNA, the CDR3 is TGCGCCAGCAGCCAAGAAACGGCAGGCGGCTACAATGAGCAGTTCTTC.

V is TRBV6-1 and J is TRBJ2-1; 7 bases are a match to TRBD2. CDR1 is MNHNS and CDR2 is SASEGT in the germline V gene. J gave up 1 base and V 8 bases, and 8 bases lay outside the gene matches. The length of the CDR3 is 15 residues. CDR3 bases: TGTGCCAGCTACGCGCGGGAGTGGTCCTACAATGAGCAGTTCTTC. Translation: CASYAREWSYNEQFF.

V and J are TRBV6-1 and TRBJ2-7, with D maybe TRBD1 (5 bases). Per the germline V gene, CDR1 is MNHNS and CDR2 is SASEGT. V was pared by 8 bases and J by 3 bases, with 17 bases between. The CDR3 contains 14 residues. For the CDR3, the DNA is TGTGCCAGCCCCCCCGGCCAGGGCGACTACGAGCAGTACTTC. Amino acids: CASPPGQGDYEQYF.

In its sample, this clonotype is medium-sized. The genes are TRBV4-2 and TRBJ1-5; D is uncertain. The CDR3 consists of 16 residues. Germline loops: CDR1 LGHNA, CDR2 YNFKEQ. Trimming stripped 0 bases from V and 0 bases from J, with 9 bases between. CDR3 amino acids: CASSQEGGNSNQPQHF. The CDR3 DNA sequence: TGTGCCAGCAGCCAAGAGGGCGGAAATAGCAATCAGCCCCAGCATTTT.

The table lists this clonotype with many counts. The chain is built from TRBV5-1 and TRBJ1-4, with 7 bases aligning to TRBD1. Unmatched junction bases numbered 7, after V lost 2 bases and J lost 6 bases. Germline V lookup: CDR1 SGHRS, CDR2 YFSETQ. The CDR3 length is 15 residues. The CDR3 region has the DNA TGCGCCAGCAGCTTTGGACCCGACAGGGATGAAAAACTGTTTTTT. Translating it yields CASSFGPDRDEKLFF.

This sequence joins TRBV4-1 and TRBJ2-3, with D possibly TRBD2 on 6 matching bases. V was pared by 0 bases and J by 3 bases, with 10 bases between. This CDR3 is 15 amino acids long. Germline V gene data show CDR1 as MGHRA and CDR2 as YSYEKL. The CDR3 sequence: CASSQDPGGTDTQYF. The CDR3 nucleotides are TGCGCCAGCAGCCAAGACCCAGGAGGGACAGATACGCAGTATTTT.

Only a few counts were recorded for this clonotype. The chain combines TRBV19 with TRBJ1-4; 7 bases map to TRBD1. CDR1 LNHDA and CDR2 SQIVND come from the germline V gene (reference sequence). J gave up 10 bases and V 10 bases, and 18 bases lay outside the gene matches. The CDR3 length is 15 residues. The chain's CDR3 is CAKKDRLKGFGKLFF. The CDR3 bases are TGTGCCAAAAAGGACAGGCTTAAAGGGTTTGGAAAACTGTTTTTT.

This clonotype was counted at least ten times. The chain is built from TRBV7-6 and TRBJ2-7; D is perhaps TRBD1 or TRBD2 (6 bases each). V dropped 5 bases and J dropped 5 bases, with 10 bases sitting between them. The CDR3 has 12 residues. Germline assignment: CDR1 SGHVS and CDR2 FNYEAQ. The CDR3 coding sequence is TGTGCCAGCAGCCCGGGGGCCCACGAGCAGTACGTC. Its protein product is CASSPGAHEQYV.

This clonotype was observed a few times. The rearrangement links TRBV14 to TRBJ2-1; 10 nucleotides align to TRBD2. Germline V gene lookup returns CDR1 SGHDN and CDR2 FVKESK. This CDR3 comprises 16 residues. The V and J ends lost 4 bases and 2 bases, in that order; junction bases with no gene match: 5. CDR3 amino acids: CASSRAGGPPYNEQFF. The CDR3 region has the DNA TGTGCCAGCAGCCGAGCGGGAGGGCCCCCCTACAATGAGCAGTTCTTC. The whole variable domain, filled in from reference TRBV14 and TRBJ2-1, reads EAGVTQFPSHSVIEKGQTVTLRCDPISGHDNLYWYRRVMGKEIKFLLHFVKESKQDESGMPNNRFLAERTGGTYSTLKVQPAELEDSGVYFCASSRAGGPPYNEQFFGPGTRLTVL.

V and J are TRBV3-1 and TRBJ1-1, with D unresolved. V lost 3 bases to trimming and J lost 1 base, with 6 bases between them. The CDR3 contains 13 residues. Germline lookup yields CDR1 LGHDT and CDR2 YNNKEL (reference sequence). The CDR3 reads CASSHQRNTEAFF. The CDR3 bases are TGTGCCAGCAGCCATCAGAGGAACACTGAAGCTTTCTTT.